This is a list of T cell receptor beta chains from one sample in a study of T-cell reconstitution after alpha-beta-depleted transplantation in children. MiXCR, applied by TCRdb to the PCR reads, yields one record per CDR3 protein. The table has a few hundred thousand distinct CDR3 sequences, 25% to 30% seen once. The sequences come from PBMCs, collected before TCRalphabeta/CD19-depleted stem cell transplant. These receptors all stem from a boy in the first two years of life with Wiskott-Aldrich syndrome, due to receive a stem cell transplant. CDR3s include the opening cysteine and the closing phenylalanine or tryptophan. D genes are given only for firm matches. Expanded clones get a size class; other rows say once, few or many, or leave the size out.

d_call,v_call,j_call,clone_size,cdr3_aa,cdr3_nt
-,TRBV27,TRBJ2-1,few,CASSLGPANYNEQFF,TGTGCCAGCAGTTTGGGACCAGCTAACTACAATGAGCAGTTCTTC
-,TRBV29-1,TRBJ1-5,few,CSVGVGDQPQHF,TGCAGCGTAGGAGTCGGCGATCAGCCCCAGCATTTT
TRBD1,TRBV30,TRBJ1-6,-,CAWIKTGGAYVNSPLHF,TGTGCCTGGATCAAGACAGGGGGCGCGTATGTGAATTCACCCCTCCACTTT
TRBD1,TRBV5-6,TRBJ1-2,-,CASSLAGGQGWMYGYGYTF,TGTGCCAGCAGCTTGGCCGGGGGACAGGGGTGGATGTACGGCTATGGCTACACCTTC
-,TRBV5-1,TRBJ2-1,few,CASTFPDRPSEQFF,TGCGCCAGCACCTTTCCGGACCGACCTAGTGAGCAGTTCTTC
-,TRBV5-1,TRBJ2-5,many,CASSLDEETQYF,TGCGCCAGCAGCTTGGACGAAGAGACCCAGTACTTC
TRBD2,TRBV5-1,TRBJ2-7,-,CASSSSGMGYDEQYF,TGCGCCAGCAGCTCTAGCGGGATGGGTTACGACGAGCAGTACTTC
-,TRBV10-3,TRBJ1-3,few,CAISRGQSTGNTIYF,TGTGCCATCAGCAGAGGACAGAGTACAGGAAACACCATATATTTT
-,TRBV18,TRBJ2-7,few,CASSPLTGSGEQYF,TGTGCCAGCTCACCCCTAACAGGGTCCGGCGAGCAGTACTTC
-,TRBV3-1,TRBJ2-2,-,CASTRTNTGTGELFF,TGTGCCAGCACCCGCACCAACACGGGGACCGGGGAGCTGTTTTTT
-,TRBV9,TRBJ2-1,few,CASSLAPDSYNDQFF,TGTGCCAGCAGCCTAGCGCCCGACTCCTACAATGATCAGTTCTTC
TRBD1,TRBV6-6,TRBJ1-1,few,CASSYRGPEAFF,TGTGCCAGCAGTTACAGGGGGCCCGAAGCTTTCTTT
TRBD1,TRBV7-2,TRBJ2-7,-,CASSLLQGPSYEQYF,TGTGCCAGCAGCTTACTACAGGGGCCTTCCTACGAGCAGTACTTC
TRBD1,TRBV5-1,TRBJ2-7,-,CASKEDRGEQYF,TGCGCCAGCAAGGAGGACAGGGGCGAGCAGTACTTC
TRBD1,TRBV29-1,TRBJ2-5,-,CSVEPGGIKTQYF,TGCAGCGTGGAGCCAGGGGGCATAAAGACCCAGTACTTC
-,TRBV5-5,TRBJ2-6,-,CASSGTGANGLTF,TGTGCCAGCAGCGGTACTGGGGCCAACGGCCTGACTTTC
-,TRBV4-2,TRBJ2-1,few,CASSQDPVLNYNEQFF,TGTGCCAGCAGCCAAGATCCGGTCTTGAACTACAATGAGCAGTTCTTC
-,TRBV5-1,TRBJ1-6,-,CASSSETHNSPLHF,TGCGCCAGCAGCTCAGAGACCCATAATTCACCCCTCCACTTT
-,TRBV12-3/TRBV12-4,TRBJ1-4,few,CASSLDGRGRANEKLFF,TGTGCCAGCAGTTTAGACGGCAGGGGCCGAGCTAATGAAAAACTGTTTTTT
TRBD1,TRBV28,TRBJ2-7,-,CASSLWRRQGAREQYF,TGTGCCAGCAGTTTATGGCGGCGGCAGGGGGCGCGGGAGCAGTACTTC
-,TRBV5-1,TRBJ2-3,few,CASSHSGPSTDTQYF,TGCGCCAGCAGCCATAGCGGTCCTAGCACAGATACGCAGTATTTT
-,TRBV5-1,TRBJ2-2,few,CASSLEAFGGELFF,TGCGCCAGCAGCTTGGAGGCTTTCGGCGGGGAGCTGTTTTTT
TRBD2,TRBV20-1,TRBJ2-1,few,CSASSSGGGFFNEQFF,TGCAGTGCTAGTAGTAGCGGGGGGGGTTTTTTCAATGAGCAGTTCTTC
TRBD1,TRBV18,TRBJ1-6,few,CASSPPWTGGSNSPLHF,TGTGCCAGCTCACCACCTTGGACAGGGGGAAGTAATTCACCCCTCCACTTT
-,TRBV4-1,TRBJ2-1,few,CASSLNEQGWNEQFF,TGCGCCAGCAGCCTCAACGAACAGGGATGGAATGAGCAGTTCTTC
TRBD1,TRBV4-2,TRBJ1-2,-,CASSQGTGGAPNYGYTF,TGTGCCAGCAGCCAAGGTACAGGGGGCGCCCCTAACTATGGCTACACCTTC
-,TRBV20-1,TRBJ2-3,-,CSASRTGVGNTDTQYF,TGCAGTGCTAGTAGAACGGGAGTGGGGAATACAGATACGCAGTATTTT
-,TRBV6-1,TRBJ2-7,few,CASSSPNKLGSGEQYF,TGTGCCAGCAGCTCCCCAAATAAACTAGGCTCGGGCGAGCAGTACTTC
-,TRBV14,TRBJ2-1,-,CASSQDGVGPGNEQFF,TGTGCCAGCAGCCAAGATGGGGTGGGACCTGGGAATGAGCAGTTCTTC
-,TRBV5-1,TRBJ2-1,-,CASRSASVFYEQFF,TGCGCCAGCAGATCGGCTTCTGTCTTCTATGAGCAGTTCTTC
TRBD2,TRBV4-2,TRBJ2-1,-,CASSQASTSGTFSQYNEQFF,TGTGCCAGCAGCCAAGCTTCGACTAGCGGGACGTTTAGCCAATACAATGAGCAGTTCTTC
TRBD1,TRBV5-1,TRBJ2-7,few,CASSAGTAHEQYF,TGCGCCAGCAGTGCCGGGACAGCCCACGAGCAGTACTTC
-,TRBV7-7,TRBJ2-1,-,CASSSAVANEQFF,TGTGCCAGCAGCTCCGCAGTGGCCAATGAGCAGTTCTTC
TRBD2,TRBV27,TRBJ2-1,-,CSSSLGGRAYNEQFF,TGTTCCAGCAGTTTAGGCGGGAGAGCTTACAATGAGCAGTTCTTC
-,TRBV10-3,TRBJ1-6,few,CAISEREDTYNSPLHF,TGTGCCATCAGTGAAAGGGAGGACACCTATAATTCACCCCTCCACTTT
TRBD2,TRBV12-3/TRBV12-4,TRBJ2-2,few,CASTAGDERLFF,TGTGCCAGCACCGCGGGAGATGAGAGGCTGTTTTTT
-,TRBV20-1,TRBJ2-7,few,CSASGSGSYEQYF,TGCAGTGCTAGTGGGTCAGGGTCCTACGAGCAGTACTTC
TRBD1,TRBV12-3/TRBV12-4,TRBJ2-7,-,CASSLGGGFSSYEQYF,TGTGCCAGCAGTTTAGGAGGGGGCTTCAGCTCCTACGAGCAGTACTTC
-,TRBV6-5,TRBJ1-1,-,CASSYSSGFGRTVNTEAFF,TGTGCCAGCAGTTATTCTTCGGGTTTCGGGAGGACGGTGAACACTGAAGCTTTCTTT
-,TRBV27,TRBJ2-4,once,CASRVTAKNIQYF,TGTGCCAGCAGGGTAACGGCCAAAAACATTCAGTACTTC
TRBD2,TRBV20-1,TRBJ2-5,few,CSANAGGQETQYF,TGCAGTGCCAACGCGGGAGGGCAAGAGACCCAGTACTTC
-,TRBV20-1,TRBJ1-1,few,CSARLGSPNTEAFF,TGCAGTGCTAGATTGGGGAGTCCGAACACTGAAGCTTTCTTT